This T cell receptor (beta chain) was retrieved from a study of cytomegalovirus exposure and HLA in healthy donors. Looking at the study overall: From about 180 million T cells, an earlier analysis saw under 140 million unique TCR beta sequences. Overall study results and limits: Apart from CMV serostatus, no immune exposure information was available. Among TCR beta chains, those listed as cytomegalovirus-associated numbered over 150. Fewer N-insertions than the roughly 700-donor mean were reportedly shown by an Asian-associated ancestry cluster in a later analysis.

The PCR contained 60 Vbeta and 13 Jbeta primers. Using immunoSEQ multiplex PCR, the repertoire was profiled, and TCRdb retains in-frame clones only, with some absent. The profile shows about 150,000 clones, 70% to 90% of them singletons. Regarding this clone: Its matching antigen is unknown.

Sequenced sample: PBMCs. This clonotype originated in a male donor in good health and CMV-seronegative.

CDR3 protein: CASSLFGDYGYTF. The CDR3, as DNA: TGTGCCAGCAGTTTATTCGGGGACTATGGCTACACCTTC. The gene calls are TRBV27 and TRBJ1-2; D call uncertain. The germline CDR1 and CDR2 sequences are MNHEY and SMNVEV (reference sequence). V dropped 1 base and J dropped 3 bases, with 6 bases sitting between them. The CDR3 has 13 amino acids.